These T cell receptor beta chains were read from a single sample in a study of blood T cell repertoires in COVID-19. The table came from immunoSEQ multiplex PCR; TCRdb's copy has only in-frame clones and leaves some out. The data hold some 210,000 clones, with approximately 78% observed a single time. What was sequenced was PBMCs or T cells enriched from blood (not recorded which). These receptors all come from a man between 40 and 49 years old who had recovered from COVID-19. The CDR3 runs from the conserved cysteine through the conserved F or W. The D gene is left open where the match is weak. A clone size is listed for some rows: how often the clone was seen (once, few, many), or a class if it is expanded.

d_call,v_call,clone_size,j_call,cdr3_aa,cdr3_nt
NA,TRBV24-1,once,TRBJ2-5,CATSDRADTNQETQYF,TGTGCCACCAGTGACCGAGCGGATACTAACCAAGAGACCCAGTACTTC
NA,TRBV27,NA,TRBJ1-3,CASSEKLSGNTIYF,TGTGCCAGCAGCGAGAAGTTATCTGGAAACACCATATATTTT
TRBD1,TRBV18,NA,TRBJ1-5,CASSPDRGNNQPQHF,TGTGCCAGCTCACCAGACAGGGGGAACAATCAGCCCCAGCATTTT
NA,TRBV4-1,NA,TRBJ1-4,CASSPRTAEATNEKLFF,TGCGCCAGCAGCCCACGGACAGCGGAGGCGACTAATGAAAAACTGTTTTTT
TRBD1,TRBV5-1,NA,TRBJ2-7,CASSLGDRVSHEQYF,TGCGCCAGCAGCTTGGGGGACAGGGTATCCCACGAGCAGTACTTC
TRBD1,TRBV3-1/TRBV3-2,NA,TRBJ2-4,CASSQAGTGGNIQYF,TGTGCCAGCAGCCAAGCAGGGACAGGGGGGAACATTCAGTACTTC
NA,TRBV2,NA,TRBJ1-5,CASSEDNNQPQHF,TGTGCCAGCAGTGAGGACAACAATCAGCCCCAGCATTTT
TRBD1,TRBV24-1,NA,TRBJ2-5,CATRDREKETQYF,TGTGCCACCAGGGACAGGGAAAAAGAGACCCAGTACTTC
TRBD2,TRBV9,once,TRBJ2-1,CASSRAGNSYNEQFF,TGTGCCAGCAGCCGAGCGGGAAACTCCTACAATGAGCAGTTCTTC
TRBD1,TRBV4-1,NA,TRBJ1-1,CASSPGGQGGEAFF,TGCGCCAGCAGCCCGGGTGGACAGGGTGGTGAAGCTTTCTTT
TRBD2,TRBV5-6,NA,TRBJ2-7,CASSFWGSGSGEQYF,TGTGCCAGCAGCTTCTGGGGTAGCGGGAGCGGTGAGCAGTACTTC
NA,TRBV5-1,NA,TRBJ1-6,CASSAAGAGGNSPLHF,TGCGCCAGCAGCGCGGCCGGGGCCGGGGGTAATTCACCCCTCCACTTT
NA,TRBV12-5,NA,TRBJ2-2,CASGLPFPTPGELFF,TGTGCTAGTGGTTTACCATTCCCAACACCCGGGGAGCTGTTTTTT
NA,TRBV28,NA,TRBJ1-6,CASSLTEGNSPLHF,TGTGCCAGCAGCCTGACGGAGGGTAATTCACCCCTCCACTTT
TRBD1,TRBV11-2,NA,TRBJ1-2,CASSPAVTGGEGYTF,TGTGCCAGCAGCCCCGCAGTGACAGGGGGCGAGGGCTACACCTTC
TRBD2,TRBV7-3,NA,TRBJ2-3,CASSLTFSAGETQYF,TGTGCCAGCAGCTTAACGTTCTCGGCGGGGGAAACGCAGTATTTT
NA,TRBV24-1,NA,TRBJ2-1,CATSDSPGNEQFF,TGTGCCACCAGTGACTCACCGGGGAATGAGCAGTTCTTC
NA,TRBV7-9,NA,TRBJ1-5,CASSSEGESNQPQHF,TGTGCCAGCAGCTCCGAGGGGGAGAGCAATCAGCCCCAGCATTTT
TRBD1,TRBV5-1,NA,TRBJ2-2,CASTRQGERAGELFF,TGCGCCAGCACCCGACAGGGGGAAAGGGCCGGGGAGCTGTTTTTT
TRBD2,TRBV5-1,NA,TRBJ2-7,CASSLTGGRADEQYF,TGCGCCAGCAGCTTGACCGGCGGGAGGGCGGACGAGCAGTACTTC
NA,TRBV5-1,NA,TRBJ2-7,CASSLDRQFYEQYF,TGCGCCAGCAGCTTGGACAGGCAGTTCTACGAGCAGTACTTC
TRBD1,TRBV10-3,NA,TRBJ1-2,CAISDPGTGRSNYGYTF,TGTGCCATCAGTGACCCGGGGACAGGGCGTTCTAACTATGGCTACACCTTC
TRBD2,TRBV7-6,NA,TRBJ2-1,CASSLAGLADNEQFF,TGTGCCAGCAGCTTAGCCGGACTAGCAGACAATGAGCAGTTCTTC
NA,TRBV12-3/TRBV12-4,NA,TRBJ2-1,CSGSSYNEQFF,TGTTCCGGGAGCTCCTACAATGAGCAGTTCTTC
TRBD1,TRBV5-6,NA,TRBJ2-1,CASSSDRETLSYNEQFF,TGTGCCAGCAGCTCGGACAGGGAGACTTTATCCTACAATGAGCAGTTCTTC
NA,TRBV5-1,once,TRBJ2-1,CASSLGSLSYNEQFF,TGCGCCAGCAGCTTGGGGAGCCTCTCCTACAATGAGCAGTTCTTC
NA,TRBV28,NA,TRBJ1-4,CASSLGGKLFF,TGTGCCAGCAGTTTGGGGGGGAAACTGTTTTTT
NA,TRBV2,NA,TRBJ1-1,CASSEISGTGGAEAFF,TGTGCCAGCAGTGAAATATCGGGCACGGGGGGGGCTGAAGCTTTCTTT
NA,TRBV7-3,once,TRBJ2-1,CASGDSPYNEQFF,TGTGCCAGCGGAGATTCGCCCTACAATGAGCAGTTCTTC
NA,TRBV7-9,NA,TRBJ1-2,CASSLLGGFTLGYTF,TGTGCCAGCAGCTTACTCGGGGGGTTCACCTTGGGCTACACCTTC
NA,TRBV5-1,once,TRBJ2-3,CASSFGRAASTDTQYF,TGCGCCAGCAGCTTTGGACGAGCGGCAAGCACAGATACGCAGTATTTT
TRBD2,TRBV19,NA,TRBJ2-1,CASSIQSGGAGEQFF,TGTGCCAGTAGTATACAGAGCGGGGGGGCCGGTGAGCAGTTCTTC
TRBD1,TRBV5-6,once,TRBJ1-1,CASSFTQGFENTEAFF,TGTGCCAGCAGCTTCACACAGGGGTTCGAAAACACTGAAGCTTTCTTT
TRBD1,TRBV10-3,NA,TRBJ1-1,CAIRAGTGDFSEAFF,TGTGCCATCAGGGCCGGGACAGGGGATTTTAGTGAAGCTTTCTTT
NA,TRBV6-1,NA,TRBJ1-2,CASSEIRGYGYTF,TGTGCCAGCAGTGAAATCAGGGGATATGGCTACACCTTC
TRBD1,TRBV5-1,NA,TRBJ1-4,CASSLGTGEEKLFF,TGCGCCAGCAGCTTGGGGACAGGGGAAGAAAAACTGTTTTTT
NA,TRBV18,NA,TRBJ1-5,CASSTKTGSINQPQHF,TGTGCCAGCTCAACTAAAACAGGTTCCATCAATCAGCCCCAGCATTTT
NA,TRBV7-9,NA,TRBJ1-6,CASSLAKIDRSNNSPLHF,TGTGCCAGCAGCTTAGCCAAGATTGACAGGTCCAATAATTCACCCCTCCACTTT
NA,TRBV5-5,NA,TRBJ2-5,CASSLGIGSSQETQYF,TGTGCCAGCAGCTTGGGGATAGGGAGTTCTCAAGAGACCCAGTACTTC
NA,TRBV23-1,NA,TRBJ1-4,CASSLRRGEKLFF,TGCGCCAGCAGTCTGAGAAGGGGTGAAAAACTGTTTTTT
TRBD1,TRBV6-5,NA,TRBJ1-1,CASRDRTGPEAFF,TGTGCCAGCAGGGACCGGACAGGGCCTGAAGCTTTCTTT
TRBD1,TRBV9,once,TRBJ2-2,CASSVADRDTGELFF,TGTGCCAGCAGCGTAGCCGACAGGGACACCGGGGAGCTGTTTTTT
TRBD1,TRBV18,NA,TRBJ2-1,CASSLARDRAHEQFF,TGTGCCAGCTCACTCGCCCGGGACAGGGCCCATGAGCAGTTCTTC
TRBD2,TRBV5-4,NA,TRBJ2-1,CASSLDRAGGRNEQFF,TGTGCCAGCAGCTTGGACAGGGCGGGGGGCCGCAATGAGCAGTTCTTC
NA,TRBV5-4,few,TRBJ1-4,CASAGTNEKLFF,TGTGCCAGCGCCGGAACTAATGAAAAACTGTTTTTT
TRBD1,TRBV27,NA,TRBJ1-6,CASRPLGGNGSPLHF,TGTGCCAGCAGACCCTTAGGGGGCAATGGTTCACCCCTCCACTTT
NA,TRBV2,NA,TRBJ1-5,CASRDSSVANQPQHF,TGTGCCAGCAGGGACAGTTCAGTGGCCAATCAGCCCCAGCATTTT
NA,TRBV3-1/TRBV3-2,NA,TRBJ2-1,CASSQDADNYNEQFF,TGTGCCAGCAGCCAAGATGCCGACAATTACAATGAGCAGTTCTTC
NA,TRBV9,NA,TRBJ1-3,CASSVGSRSAGNTIYF,TGTGCCAGCAGCGTAGGGAGCCGTTCTGCTGGAAACACCATATATTTT
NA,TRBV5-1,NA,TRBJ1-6,CASSRDSSRNSPLHF,TGCGCCAGCAGCAGGGACTCTAGTCGAAATTCACCCCTCCACTTT
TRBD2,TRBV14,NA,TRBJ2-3,CASSQPGLAIDTQYF,TGTGCCAGCAGCCAACCGGGACTAGCGATAGATACGCAGTATTTT
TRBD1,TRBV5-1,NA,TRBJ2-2,CASSRTGTAYTGELFF,TGCGCCAGCAGCCGGACTGGGACAGCATACACCGGGGAGCTGTTTTTT
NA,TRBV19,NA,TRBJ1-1,CASSLRQRAFF,TGTGCCAGTAGCCTCCGACAAAGAGCTTTCTTT
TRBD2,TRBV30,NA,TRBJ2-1,CAWSPLAGPYNEQFF,TGTGCCTGGAGTCCTTTAGCGGGCCCTTACAATGAGCAGTTCTTC
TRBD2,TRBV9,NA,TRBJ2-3,CASSVLAASTDTQYF,TGTGCCAGCAGCGTACTAGCGGCTAGCACAGATACGCAGTATTTT